This entry concerns a single TCR beta chain. This specimen belongs to a study of blood T cell repertoires in COVID-19. Study background: COVID-19 samples from acute and convalescent phases originated in the United States, Italy and Spain. Sample material is recorded as cDNA or gDNA derived from T cells, B-cell-depleted T cells, or PBMCs.

The CDR3 totals 15 residues. The V gene's germline CDR1 is MNHEY and CDR2 SMNVEV (reference sequence). V was pared by 4 bases and J by 2 bases, with 4 bases of the junction left unmatched. Study processing details: How many nucleated cells were present was estimated from reference gene primer amplification. Sequenced by immunoSEQ multiplex PCR; TCRdb stores in-frame clones only, minus some. The V and J calls and the clone size are those of that table, but D and trimming were determined from the DNA. In the table there are some 220,000 clones, approximately 85% of which are singletons. Recruited during active infection, patients (from Seattle) were subsequently followed longitudinally.

This sequence was found in a woman aged 70-85 years with COVID-19, enrolled during active disease. Sequencing input: peripheral blood. The chain is built from TRBV27 and TRBJ1-5; 8 bases line up with TRBD1. The CDR3 reads CASSSKTGGNQPQHF. Here the CDR3 DNA reads TGTGCCAGCAGTTCAAAGACAGGGGGCAATCAGCCCCAGCATTTT.